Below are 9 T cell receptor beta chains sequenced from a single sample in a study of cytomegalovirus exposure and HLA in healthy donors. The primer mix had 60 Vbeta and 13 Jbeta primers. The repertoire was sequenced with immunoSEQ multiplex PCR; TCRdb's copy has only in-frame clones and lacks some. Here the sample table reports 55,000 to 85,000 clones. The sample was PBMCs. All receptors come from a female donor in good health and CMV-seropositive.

Here the CDR3 reads CASSQVLGQETSGANVLTF. In DNA form, the CDR3 reads TGCGCCAGCAGCCAAGTCCTGGGACAGGAAACCTCTGGGGCCAACGTCCTGACTTTC. The rearrangement joins TRBV4-1 to TRBJ2-6; 8 nucleotides line up with TRBD1. The V gene end was trimmed by 1 base and the J gene end by 0 bases; junction bases not matched to a gene: 8. The CDR3 extends over 19 amino acids. Germline CDR1 reads MGHRA; CDR2 reads YSYEKL.

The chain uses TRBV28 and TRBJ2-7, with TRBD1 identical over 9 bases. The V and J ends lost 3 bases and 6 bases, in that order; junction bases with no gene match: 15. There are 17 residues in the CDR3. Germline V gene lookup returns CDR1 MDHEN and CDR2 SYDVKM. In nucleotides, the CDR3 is TGTGCCAGCAGTTTCCCTGGGACAGGGATTACTCTAGGCGAGCAGTACTTC. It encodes CASSFPGTGITLGEQYF.

The CDR3 here is CASSYSGRSNTEAFF. The CDR3 DNA reads as TGTGCCAGCAGTTATTCGGGTAGATCAAACACTGAAGCTTTCTTT. This chain uses TRBV6-5 with TRBJ1-1; D gene ambiguous. The CDR3 covers 15 residues. Germline lookup yields CDR1 MNHEY and CDR2 SVGAGI. Trimming took 3 bases from V and 2 from J, leaving 13 bases between them.

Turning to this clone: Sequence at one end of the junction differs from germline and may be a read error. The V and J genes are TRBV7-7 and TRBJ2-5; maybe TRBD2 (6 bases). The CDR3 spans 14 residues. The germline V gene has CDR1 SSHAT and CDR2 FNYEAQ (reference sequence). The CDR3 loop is CASSYLAAQETQYF. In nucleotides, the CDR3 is TGTGCTAGCAGCTATTTAGCGGCCCAAGAGACCCAGTACTTC.

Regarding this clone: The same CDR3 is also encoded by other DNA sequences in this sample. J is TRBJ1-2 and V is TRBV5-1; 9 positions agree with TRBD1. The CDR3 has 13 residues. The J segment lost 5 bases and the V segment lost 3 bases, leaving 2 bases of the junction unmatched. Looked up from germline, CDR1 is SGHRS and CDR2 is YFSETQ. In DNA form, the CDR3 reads TGCGCCAGCAGCTCCGGACAGGGGTATGGCTACACCTTC. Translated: CASSSGQGYGYTF.

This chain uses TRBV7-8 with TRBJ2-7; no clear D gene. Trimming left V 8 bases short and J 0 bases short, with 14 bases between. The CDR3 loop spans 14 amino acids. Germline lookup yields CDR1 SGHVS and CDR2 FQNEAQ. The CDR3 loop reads CASAQTDASYEQYF. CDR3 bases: TGTGCCAGCGCCCAGACTGACGCCTCCTACGAGCAGTACTTC.

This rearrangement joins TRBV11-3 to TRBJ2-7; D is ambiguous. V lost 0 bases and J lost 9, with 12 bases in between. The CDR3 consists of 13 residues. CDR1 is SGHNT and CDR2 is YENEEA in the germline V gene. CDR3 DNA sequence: TGTGCCAGCAGCTTAGATCCCTGGCGCGGGCAGTACTTC. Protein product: CASSLDPWRGQYF.

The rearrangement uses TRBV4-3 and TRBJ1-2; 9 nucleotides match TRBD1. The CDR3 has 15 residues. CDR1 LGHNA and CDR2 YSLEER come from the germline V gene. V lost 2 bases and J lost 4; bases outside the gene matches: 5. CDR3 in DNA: TGCGCCAGCAGCCAACAAACAGGGGGCAGCTATGGCTACACCTTC. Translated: CASSQQTGGSYGYTF.

CDR3 amino acids: CASNGAGGYYGYTF. The CDR3 bases are TGTGCCAGCAATGGGGCAGGGGGTTACTATGGCTACACCTTC. The chain has TRBV6-5 and TRBJ1-2; TRBD1 matches at 7 bases. Germline CDR1 is MNHEY and CDR2 is SVGAGI. Trimming cost V 7 bases and J 3 bases; bases outside gene matches: 8. The length of the CDR3 is 14 residues.